These 27 T cell receptor beta chains share one sample of origin, sequenced in a study of T-cell memory formation after mild COVID-19. TCRdb recomputed calls from the 5' RACE reads with MiXCR, one row per CDR3 protein. The table records about 140,000 distinct CDR3 sequences, 14% to 15% of them present only once. The material sequenced was PBMCs or a T cell subset sorted from them (not recorded which). The source of these receptors is an adult woman who had mild COVID-19 (a few samples of this study predate the infection). Cell type and time point are not known.

This clonotype was observed a few times. The chain is built from TRBV7-9 and TRBJ2-3; D not certain. Deletions cut 0 bases from V and 6 bases from J, with 10 bases between. Germline lookup yields CDR1 SEHNR and CDR2 FQNEAQ (reference sequence). The length of the CDR3 is 14 residues. CDR3 sequence: CASSLALVGDTQYF. For the CDR3, the DNA is TGTGCCAGCAGCTTAGCCCTAGTCGGGGATACGCAGTATTTT.

This clonotype was seen only a few times. The chain joins TRBV6-2 or TRBV6-3 to TRBJ2-5; TRBD1 matches at 7 bases. This CDR3 contains 15 residues. The ends lost 3 bases at V and 2 bases at J; junction bases unmatched: 6. Germline values: CDR1 MNHEY, CDR2 SVGEGT. For the CDR3, the DNA is TGTGCCAGCAGTTATCCGACAGGGAGTCAAGAGACCCAGTACTTC. Encoded protein: CASSYPTGSQETQYF.

This clonotype appeared many times. CDR3 protein: CASSGSAASYNEQFF. CDR3 nucleotide sequence: TGTGCCAGCAGCGGATCGGCGGCCTCCTACAATGAGCAGTTCTTC. V gene TRBV9 combines with J gene TRBJ2-1; D not resolved. The CDR3 contains 15 residues. The germline gives CDR1 SGDLS, CDR2 YYNGEE. V was pared by 3 bases and J by 0 bases, with 10 bases between.

This chain links TRBV5-1 with TRBJ2-1; 14 bases fit TRBD2. The junction had 6 bases not matched to a gene; V was cut back by 4 bases and J by 0 bases. Germline V gene data show CDR1 as SGHRS and CDR2 as YFSETQ. This CDR3 has 18 residues. CDR3 sequence: CASSAGTSGGSSYNEQFF. CDR3 DNA sequence: TGCGCCAGCAGCGCGGGGACTAGCGGGGGCAGCTCCTACAATGAGCAGTTCTTC.

This clonotype was seen at least ten times. The rearrangement joins TRBV29-1 to TRBJ1-2, with TRBD1 matching 7 bases. Germline V gene data show CDR1 as SQVTM and CDR2 as ANQGSEA. V trimming: 7 bases; J trimming: 2 bases; junction bases outside the gene matches: 4. The CDR3 contains 12 residues. Here the CDR3 reads CSALGQNYGYTF. The CDR3 DNA sequence: TGCAGCGCCCTGGGACAGAACTATGGCTACACCTTC.

There are a few counts of this clonotype. V usage is TRBV20-1 and J usage is TRBJ2-1; TRBD1 or TRBD2 may be the D gene (7 bases each). The CDR3 covers 18 residues. Per germline, CDR1 DFQATT and CDR2 SNEGSKA (reference sequence). V lost 3 bases to trimming and J lost 10 bases, with 31 bases between them. The CDR3 is CSARGTGVGSGGVQEQFF. For the CDR3, the DNA is TGCAGTGCTAGGGGTACAGGGGTCGGTTCGGGAGGAGTACAGGAGCAGTTCTTC.

This clonotype was seen many times. Relative to the germline gene, one junction end is altered; a read error may explain this. This chain uses TRBV5-6 with TRBJ2-7, with D possibly being TRBD2 (5 bases). The V gene's germline CDR1 is SGHDT and CDR2 YYEEEE. The CDR3 is 14 amino acids. The CDR3 is CASSLGLDAEADFF. CDR3 nucleotides: TGTGCCAGCAGCTTGGGACTCGATGCGGAAGCGGATTTTTTC.

This clonotype was observed a handful of times. This chain joins TRBV5-1 and TRBJ2-1, with TRBD2 identical over 8 bases. CDR1 is SGHRS, CDR2 YFSETQ, per germline. This CDR3 is 15 amino acids long. V dropped 0 bases and J dropped 4; count of bases not matched to a gene: 3. The CDR3 spells CASSLESGGYNEQFF. In nucleotides, the CDR3 is TGCGCCAGCAGCTTGGAGAGCGGGGGTTACAATGAGCAGTTCTTC.

This clonotype was seen a few times. The rearrangement links TRBV4-3 to TRBJ2-7; 8 nucleotides align to TRBD1. The ends lost 0 bases at V and 5 bases at J; junction bases unmatched: 6. Germline V lookup: CDR1 LGHNA, CDR2 YSLEER. This CDR3 spans 15 amino acids. The CDR3 sequence: CASSQDRGRGDEQYF. The CDR3 coding sequence is TGCGCCAGCAGCCAAGACAGGGGGCGCGGCGACGAGCAGTACTTC.

The rearrangement uses TRBV7-9 and TRBJ1-1, with D uncertain. The CDR3 sequence is 12 residues long. Trimming removed 4 bases at V and 5 bases at J, with 8 bases between. CDR1 and CDR2 from the germline V gene are SEHNR and FQNEAQ (reference sequence). Written as DNA, the CDR3 is TGTGCCAGCAGCTCGCGGGTTACTGAAGCTTTCTTT. Translating it yields CASSSRVTEAFF.

J is TRBJ2-3 and V is TRBV5-6; maybe TRBD2 (5 bases). This CDR3 has 12 residues. V was shortened by 4 bases and J by 6 bases, with 9 bases between the two germline ends. Per germline, CDR1 SGHDT and CDR2 YYEEEE. CDR3 DNA sequence: TGTGCCAGCAGCCCGGGATGGGATACGCAGTATTTT. Amino acid sequence: CASSPGWDTQYF.

This clonotype was counted only a few times. The genes are TRBV11-2 and TRBJ2-7, with TRBD1 identical over 11 bases. V lost 5 bases and J lost 3; bases outside the gene matches: 3. The CDR3 spans 14 residues. Per the germline V gene, CDR1 is SGHAT and CDR2 is FQNNGV. CDR3 loop: CASSHGTGGYEQYF. CDR3 bases: TGTGCCAGCAGCCACGGGACAGGGGGCTACGAGCAGTACTTC.

The V gene is TRBV29-1, the J gene TRBJ2-7; 7 positions match TRBD1. Germline V gene lookup returns CDR1 SQVTM and CDR2 ANQGSEA. This CDR3 contains 13 residues. Trimming cost V 4 bases and J 4 bases; bases outside gene matches: 7. CDR3 coding DNA: TGCAGCGTTGTAAGGGGGCAAGGGTACGAGCAGTACTTC. The encoded protein is CSVVRGQGYEQYF.

Remarks on this clonotype: Relative to the germline gene, one junction end is altered; a read error may explain this. This chain links TRBV29-1 with TRBJ1-1, with 7 bases fitting TRBD1. Germline values: CDR1 SQVTM, CDR2 ANQGSEA. This CDR3 is 16 amino acids long. In DNA, the CDR3 is TGCAGCGTCGAAGAGCCCGGACAGGAGGGAAACACTGAAGCTTTCTTT. Translating it yields CSVEEPGQEGNTEAFF.

This clonotype was seen repeatedly, ten times or more. The chain combines TRBV9 with TRBJ2-1, with a tentative D call TRBD1 (6 bases). CDR3 length equals 22 residues. Trimming pared 0 bases from V and 8 bases from J, leaving 36 bases between. CDR1 is SGDLS, CDR2 YYNGEE, per germline. The chain's CDR3 is CASSVGGGSGIRWDTPYDEQFF. As DNA, the CDR3 is TGTGCCAGCAGCGTAGGTGGCGGATCTGGAATCCGGTGGGACACCCCGTACGATGAGCAGTTCTTC.

This chain uses TRBV27 with TRBJ1-1; D unclear. Germline CDR1 MNHEY, CDR2 SMNVEV (reference sequence). The CDR3 length is 15 residues. The V end lost 2 bases, the J end lost 1 base, and 11 bases lay between the germline ends. For the CDR3, the DNA is TGTGCCAGCAGTTTAACTCTCGGAGGGAACACTGAAGCTTTCTTT. Encoded protein: CASSLTLGGNTEAFF.

This chain links TRBV7-7 with TRBJ2-1; TRBD1 matches 8 bases. CDR1 is SSHAT and CDR2 is FNYEAQ in the germline V gene (reference sequence). The junction had 13 bases not matched to a gene; V was cut back by 5 bases and J by 10 bases. The CDR3 is 15 residues long. This chain's CDR3 is CASSRDRSMGMEQFF. Here the CDR3 DNA reads TGTGCCAGCAGCCGGGACAGGTCTATGGGAATGGAGCAGTTCTTC.

The V call is TRBV5-1, the J call TRBJ1-1; D is possibly TRBD1 (6 bases). This CDR3 contains 13 residues. The germline gives CDR1 SGHRS, CDR2 YFSETQ. V was cut by 4 bases and J by 3 bases, with 10 bases left in between. The CDR3 DNA sequence: TGCGCCAGCAGCGCGACAGGTTACACTGAAGCTTTCTTT. This translates into CASSATGYTEAFF.

The chain links TRBV29-1 to TRBJ2-2; perhaps TRBD2 as D (6 bases). The ends were cut back, 4 bases at V and 4 bases at J, with 25 bases in the middle. Germline lookup yields CDR1 SQVTM and CDR2 ANQGSEA. The CDR3 spans 18 residues. This CDR3 is CSVAITTPGGGFTGELFF. The CDR3, as DNA: TGCAGCGTTGCGATCACCACCCCTGGGGGAGGTTTCACCGGGGAGCTGTTTTTT.

This clonotype was seen a handful of times. The chain links TRBV7-3 to TRBJ2-1; 12 nucleotides align to TRBD2. CDR1 SGHTA and CDR2 FQGTGA come from the germline V gene. This CDR3 comprises 17 residues. J lost 6 bases, V lost 5 bases, and 11 bases had no gene match. The CDR3 sequence: CASSATSGRPPGNEQFF. The CDR3 DNA is TGTGCCAGCAGCGCTACTAGCGGGAGGCCCCCGGGCAATGAGCAGTTCTTC.

This clonotype was observed at least ten times. This chain joins TRBV11-2 and TRBJ2-7, with D uncertain. From germline, CDR1 is SGHAT and CDR2 FQNNGV. The CDR3 length is 11 residues. V shed 2 bases and J shed 6 bases, with 5 bases lying between them. The CDR3 DNA reads TGTGCCAGCAGCTTATGGGGCGAGCAGTACTTC. Residues: CASSLWGEQYF.

The chain combines TRBV4-1 with TRBJ2-2; the D is unclear. V was clipped by 0 bases and J by 3 bases, with 8 bases between them. Germline values: CDR1 MGHRA, CDR2 YSYEKL. This CDR3 comprises 15 residues. The CDR3 sequence is CASSQEIGDTGELFF. CDR3 DNA sequence: TGCGCCAGCAGCCAAGAAATAGGAGACACCGGGGAGCTGTTTTTT.

The chain combines TRBV9 with TRBJ2-1; D is perhaps TRBD1 (7 bases). The length of the CDR3 is 15 residues. CDR1 SGDLS and CDR2 YYNGEE come from the germline V gene. Trimming took off 3 bases at V and 3 bases at J, with 13 bases between the two ends. The CDR3 DNA follows: TGTGCCAGCAGCGCGGGGGACAGAAGCTACAATGAGCAGTTCTTC. This gives the protein CASSAGDRSYNEQFF.

This clonotype was observed a handful of times. This sequence joins TRBV5-8 and TRBJ2-2; TRBD1 or TRBD2 may be the D gene (6 bases each). CDR1 and CDR2 (germline): SGHTS, YDEGEE. V was cut by 6 bases and J by 3 bases, with 30 bases left in between. The CDR3 consists of 20 residues. The CDR3 sequence: CASIAPGGPDRLGDTGELFF. The CDR3 bases are TGTGCCAGCATCGCTCCCGGGGGTCCTGACAGGTTGGGAGACACCGGGGAGCTGTTTTTT.

This clonotype was observed many times. The chain has TRBV5-5 and TRBJ2-7; 13 nucleotides line up with TRBD2. Germline lookup yields CDR1 SGHKS and CDR2 YYEKEE (reference sequence). CDR3 length equals 14 residues. V shed 4 bases, J shed 4 bases, and the junction held 2 bases outside the gene matches. The CDR3 coding sequence is TGTGCCAGCAGCCCGGGACTAGCGGGATACGAGCAGTACTTC. It encodes CASSPGLAGYEQYF.

This clonotype was picked up a small number of times. V gene TRBV5-6 combines with J gene TRBJ1-1; 8 bases map to TRBD1. The CDR3 is 13 amino acids. Trimming took 0 bases from V and 11 from J; bases not matched to a gene: 6. Germline CDR1 is SGHDT and CDR2 is YYEEEE. CDR3 region: CASSLVSGGYAFF. The CDR3, as DNA: TGTGCCAGCAGCTTGGTTTCAGGGGGCTACGCTTTCTTT.

V usage is TRBV7-9 and J usage is TRBJ1-1; no definite D call. The V gene lost 7 bases and the J gene lost 1 base, with 4 bases spanning the gap. Looked up from germline, CDR1 is SEHNR and CDR2 is FQNEAQ (reference sequence). The CDR3 loop spans 11 amino acids. This CDR3 is CASKANTEAFF. In nucleotides, the CDR3 is TGTGCCAGCAAGGCGAACACTGAAGCTTTCTTT.